The 22 T cell receptor beta chains given below trace back to one sample, sequenced in a study of blood T cells in healthy people across ages. Next came a second PCR, run for about 7 to 12 cycles, which used a sample-barcoded 5' primer along with a J-beta primer mix. TCRdb re-derived calls from the 5' RACE reads in MiXCR, one entry per CDR3 protein. Of around 800,000 distinct CDR3 sequences in the sample, about 45% were seen once. The material sequenced was blood. These receptor sequences come from an older man in good health.

This clonotype was detected a few times. The chain links TRBV24-1 to TRBJ2-7; no definite D call. Trimming removed 3 bases from V and 7 bases from J, with 15 bases in between. The CDR3 totals 14 residues. Germline V gives CDR1 KGHDR, CDR2 SFDVKD. The CDR3 spells CATSDARTSWEQYF. Written as DNA, the CDR3 is TGTGCCACCAGTGATGCTCGGACCTCGTGGGAGCAGTACTTC.

The gene calls are TRBV4-3 and TRBJ2-1; 11 nucleotides agree with TRBD2. CDR3 length: 18 residues. Germline trimming cut 1 base from V and 6 bases from J; bases unmatched to any gene: 11. CDR1 LGHNA and CDR2 YSLEER come from the germline V gene. This CDR3 is CASSQGRPGLAVSNEQFF. The CDR3 DNA sequence: TGCGCCAGCAGCCAAGGTAGACCGGGACTAGCGGTTTCCAATGAGCAGTTCTTC.

A few counts support this clonotype. V gene TRBV20-1 combines with J gene TRBJ1-2; 10 bases align to TRBD1. This CDR3 comprises 13 residues. The V gene end was trimmed by 6 bases and the J gene end by 8 bases; junction bases not matched to a gene: 9. The germline CDR1 and CDR2 sequences are DFQATT and SNEGSKA (reference sequence). Written as DNA, the CDR3 is TGCAGTGCCGAGGACAGGGGGATATGGGGCTACACCTTC. It yields the protein CSAEDRGIWGYTF.

J is TRBJ2-1 and V is TRBV29-1; the match to TRBD1 covers 12 bases. This CDR3 contains 16 residues. Losses at the gene ends were 2 bases for V and 2 bases for J; bases not matched to a gene: 4. Germline lookup yields CDR1 SQVTM and CDR2 ANQGSEA. The CDR3 protein is CSVEPGTGGTYNEQFF. DNA of the CDR3: TGCAGCGTTGAACCGGGGACAGGGGGCACCTACAATGAGCAGTTCTTC.

This rearrangement joins TRBV7-6 to TRBJ2-4; D is undetermined. The J call may be mistaken, given a closer DNA end match to TRBJ2-7. Per germline, CDR1 SGHVS and CDR2 FNYEAQ. The CDR3 sequence is 13 residues long. CDR3 nucleotide sequence: TGTGCCAGCAGCTGGCAAAACTCCTACGAGCAGTACTTC. Translated, it gives CASSWQNSYEQYF.

The chain joins TRBV12-3 or TRBV12-4 to TRBJ1-5; D perhaps matches TRBD1 (5 bases). The CDR3 runs to 15 residues. V was cut by 3 bases and J by 9 bases, with 18 bases left in between. The DNA of the CDR3 is TGTGCCAGCAGTTTGGGTGGGACGGCGGTGGGGCCCCAGCATTTT. It translates to CASSLGGTAVGPQHF.

In this sample, this clonotype turned up a few times. The rearrangement uses TRBV18 and TRBJ2-7, with D perhaps matching TRBD2 (6 bases). Per the germline V gene, CDR1 is KGHSH and CDR2 is LQKENI. CDR3 length: 15 residues. V was trimmed by 3 bases and J by 3 bases, leaving 15 bases between them. CDR3 DNA sequence: TGTGCCAGCTCACCCCTGACTAGTCGGGGCTACGAGCAGTACTTC. Translation: CASSPLTSRGYEQYF. Variable domain in full (rest from reference TRBV18 and TRBJ2-7): NAGVMQNPRHLVRRRGQEARLRCSPMKGHSHVYWYRQLPEEGLKFMVYLQKENIIDESGMPKERFSAEFPKEGPSILRIQQVVRGDSAAYFCASSPLTSRGYEQYFGPGTRLTVT.

CDR3 protein: CASRRTSAYNEQFF. The CDR3 bases are TGTGCCAGCAGGCGGACTAGCGCCTACAATGAGCAGTTCTTC. The gene calls are TRBV25-1 and TRBJ2-1; TRBD2 matches at 9 bases. Germline V CDR1 and CDR2: MGHDK, SYGVNS. This CDR3 comprises 14 residues. J was trimmed by 2 bases and V by 6 bases; bases with no gene match: 2.

This clonotype showed up just a few times. It may be a read error: a sequence one base away is much more abundant. The rearrangement uses TRBV7-8 and TRBJ2-7, with 11 nucleotides matching TRBD2. Germline V CDR1 and CDR2: SGHVS, FQNEAQ. This CDR3 spans 14 amino acids. The V gene end was trimmed by 5 bases and the J gene end by 6 bases; junction bases not matched to a gene: 6. The CDR3 bases are TGTGCCAGCAGCGCCACTAGCGGGAGTCTCGAGCAGTACTTC. As protein: CASSATSGSLEQYF.

This clonotype has only a few counts. The chain combines TRBV28 with TRBJ2-5; no clear D. Per the germline V gene, CDR1 is MDHEN and CDR2 is SYDVKM. CDR3 length: 13 amino acids. V was clipped by 4 bases and J by 2 bases, with 8 bases between them. The CDR3 DNA is TGTGCCAGCAGTTCTCACGGACAAGAGACCCAGTACTTC. Amino acids: CASSSHGQETQYF.

The chain joins TRBV20-1 to TRBJ2-1, with 10 bases that match TRBD2. The CDR3 contains 13 residues. Germline V gene sequence: CDR1 DFQATT, CDR2 SNEGSKA (reference sequence). Here the CDR3 DNA reads TGCAGCGCTCCCGCTAGCGGGAGTAATGAGCAGTTCTTC. Encoded protein: CSAPASGSNEQFF.

This chain links TRBV5-1 with TRBJ1-2, with 7 bases fitting TRBD1. The CDR3 length is 13 residues. CDR1 and CDR2 (germline): SGHRS, YFSETQ. V gave up 4 bases and J gave up 8 bases; unmatched junction bases: 8. CDR3: CASSPDRDWGYTF. CDR3 nucleotide sequence: TGCGCCAGCAGCCCTGACAGGGATTGGGGCTACACCTTC.

J is TRBJ2-3 and V is TRBV5-1; 9 positions agree with TRBD1. Germline trimming cut 6 bases from V and 3 bases from J; bases unmatched to any gene: 5. The CDR3 is 14 residues long. From germline, CDR1 is SGHRS and CDR2 YFSETQ. The CDR3 reads CASNPGQGTDTQYF. For the CDR3, the DNA is TGCGCCAGCAACCCGGGACAGGGAACAGATACGCAGTATTTT. The variable domain in full, completed from reference TRBV5-1 and TRBJ2-3, reads KAGVTQTPRYLIKTRGQQVTLSCSPISGHRSVSWYQQTPGQGLQFLFEYFSETQRNKGNFPGRFSGRQFSNSRSEMNVSTLELGDSALYLCASNPGQGTDTQYFGPGTRLTVL.

This clonotype was recorded a few times. This chain uses TRBV12-3 or TRBV12-4 with TRBJ1-4; D possibly corresponds to TRBD1 (5 bases). V gave up 4 bases and J gave up 8 bases, with 11 bases separating them. The CDR3 is 13 amino acids. Here the CDR3 reads CASSWGQREKLFF. Here the CDR3 DNA reads TGTGCCAGCAGTTGGGGCCAGCGGGAAAAACTGTTTTTT.

This chain links TRBV7-2 with TRBJ1-3; D uncertain. The CDR3 sequence is 16 residues long. Germline values: CDR1 SGHTA, CDR2 FQGNSA. V lost 4 bases and J lost 0, with 13 bases in between. The CDR3: CASSSVTQNSGNTIYF. As DNA, the CDR3 is TGTGCCAGCAGCTCTGTTACACAAAACTCTGGAAACACCATATATTTT.

The chain combines TRBV28 with TRBJ2-5; maybe TRBD2 (6 bases). Germline-derived CDR1 and CDR2 are MDHEN and SYDVKM. V dropped 6 bases and J dropped 4 bases, with 15 bases sitting between them. This CDR3 has 14 residues. CDR3 in DNA: TGTGCCAGCAGATTTAGCGGCAACCCAGAGACCCAGTACTTC. This gives the protein CASRFSGNPETQYF.

For this clonotype: A much larger clone differs by one base, so this may be a read error. The CDR3 DNA is TGCGCCAGCAACCAAGATGGCAGTCGGACAGAAGAGACCCAGTACTTC. Translation: CASNQDGSRTEETQYF. The chain links TRBV4-1 to TRBJ2-5; a weak D match, TRBD1 (6 bases). The CDR3 is made up of 16 amino acids. From germline, CDR1 is MGHRA and CDR2 YSYEKL.

The chain has TRBV20-1 and TRBJ2-1; a possible D gene is TRBD1 (6 bases). The CDR3 consists of 14 residues. Germline CDR1 reads DFQATT; CDR2 reads SNEGSKA (reference sequence). V lost 4 bases to trimming and J lost 13 bases, with 23 bases between them. The CDR3 here is CSAKTEQGMETQFF. The CDR3 nucleotides are TGCAGTGCTAAAACAGAACAGGGAATGGAGACCCAGTTCTTC.

V gene TRBV20-1 combines with J gene TRBJ1-1; D is uncertain. The CDR3 contains 14 residues. The germline gives CDR1 DFQATT, CDR2 SNEGSKA (reference sequence). With 3 bases removed from V and 1 base from J, the gap between germline ends came to 12 bases. The chain's CDR3 is CSARDGRRNTEAFF. CDR3 nucleotide sequence: TGCAGTGCTAGGGACGGGCGTCGGAACACTGAAGCTTTCTTT.

This clonotype showed up just a few times. The rearrangement links TRBV4-3 to TRBJ2-3; 9 positions match TRBD2. Per germline, CDR1 LGHNA and CDR2 YSLEER. This CDR3 region has 16 residues. The trim removed 4 bases at V and 3 bases at J, leaving 8 bases unmatched. The CDR3 DNA is TGCGCCAGCAGCCTGGGACTAGCAGAAGGGACAGATACGCAGTATTTT. Its translation is CASSLGLAEGTDTQYF.

The sample holds many counts of this clonotype. The chain couples TRBV3-1 to TRBJ2-1; TRBD2 might be the D (5 bases). Germline CDR1 is LGHDT and CDR2 is YNNKEL (reference sequence). The CDR3 spans 16 residues. Trimming shortened V by 1 base and J by 4 bases, and 14 bases separated the two germline ends. The CDR3 nucleotides are TGTGCCAGCAGCCAAGTGGCCAGCGGAACATACAATGAGCAGTTCTTC. The encoded protein is CASSQVASGTYNEQFF.

This clonotype was observed once. The chain couples TRBV5-1 to TRBJ2-7; D may be TRBD1 or TRBD2 (5 bases each). Trimming removed 7 bases at V and 2 bases at J, with 13 bases between. The CDR3 length is 13 residues. Germline V lookup: CDR1 SGHRS, CDR2 YFSETQ. The CDR3 here is CASARDGTYEQYF. The CDR3 coding sequence is TGCGCCAGCGCAAGGGACGGAACCTACGAGCAGTACTTC.